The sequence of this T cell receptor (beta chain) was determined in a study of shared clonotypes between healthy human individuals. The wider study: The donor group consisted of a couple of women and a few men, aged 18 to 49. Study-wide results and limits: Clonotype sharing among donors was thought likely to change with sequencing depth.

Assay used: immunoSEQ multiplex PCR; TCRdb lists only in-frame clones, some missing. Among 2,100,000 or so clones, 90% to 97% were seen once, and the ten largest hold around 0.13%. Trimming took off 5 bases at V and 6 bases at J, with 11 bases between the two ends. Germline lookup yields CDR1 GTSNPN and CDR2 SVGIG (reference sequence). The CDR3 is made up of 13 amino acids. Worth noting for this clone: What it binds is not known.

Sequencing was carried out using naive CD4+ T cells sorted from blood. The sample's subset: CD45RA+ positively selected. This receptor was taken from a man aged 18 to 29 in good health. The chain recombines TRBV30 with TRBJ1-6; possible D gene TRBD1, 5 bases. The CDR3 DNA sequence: TGTGCCTGGGACCTCGGGGGTAATTCACCCCTCCACTTT. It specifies CAWDLGGNSPLHF.